The entry below gives a single T cell receptor (beta chain) sequence along with its context. Its target is unknown. This specimen includes other DNA sequences encoding the same CDR3. TCRdb's table, derived via immunoSEQ multiplex PCR, lists solely in-frame clones and lacks some. Of some 96,000 clones in the sample, around 90% were seen once. Chemo-refractory metastatic non-small-cell lung cancer patients received focal radiation with ipilimumab CTLA-4 blockade. The record originates from a study of radiotherapy plus CTLA-4 blockade in lung cancer. The study's findings and limits: Subsequent to radiotherapy plus ipilimumab, tumor-derived TCR clones underwent expansion in blood.

Germline assignment: CDR1 MNHEY and CDR2 SMNVEV (reference sequence). CDR3 size: 15 residues. V lost 3 bases, J lost 1 base, and 5 bases stayed unmatched. The chain has TRBV27 and TRBJ1-1, with 7 bases lining up with TRBD1. This specimen was peripheral blood, taken from a patient treated with radiotherapy plus ipilimumab. The source is a human donor with non-small cell lung cancer that progressed on radiotherapy plus ipilimumab. CDR3 DNA sequence: TGTGCCAGCAGTTTGGGAACAGGGGCGAACACTGAAGCTTTCTTT. Protein: CASSLGTGANTEAFF.